These 9 T cell receptor beta chains came from one sample sequenced in a study of T cells in Graves' hyperthyroidism and ophthalmopathy. The CDR3 regions of TCR beta were amplified from RNA transcripts. Using the HTBI primer set, a first-round RT-PCR was run on the TCR CDR3. TCRdb passed the multiplex PCR reads through MiXCR, listing each CDR3 protein once. This sample has hundreds of thousands of distinct CDR3 sequences, with about 17% found just once. Sequenced input: blood. The receptors stem from a young woman with Graves' ophthalmopathy.

This clonotype was observed many times. The chain couples TRBV10-3 to TRBJ1-1; tentatively, D is TRBD1 (5 bases). CDR1 ENHRY and CDR2 SYGVKD come from the germline V gene. The V end lost 4 bases, the J end lost 1 base, and 13 bases lay between the germline ends. The CDR3 loop spans 15 amino acids. The CDR3 region is CAISGLQGPNTEAFF. CDR3 coding DNA: TGTGCCATCAGTGGGCTGCAGGGACCGAACACTGAAGCTTTCTTT.

This clonotype has only a few counts. A much larger clone differs from this one at a single base, so this may be a read error. This rearrangement joins TRBV7-9 to TRBJ2-5, with TRBD1 matching 7 bases. CDR1 is SEHNR, CDR2 FQNEAQ, per germline (reference sequence). The CDR3 runs 14 residues. The CDR3 DNA is TGTGCCAGCGGCTTGGGGACAGTCCAAGAGACCCAGTACTTC. Translated: CASGLGTVQETQYF.

This clonotype was seen many times. The rearrangement links TRBV5-6 to TRBJ2-1; D gene uncertain. The CDR3 totals 15 residues. The V end lost 0 bases, the J end lost 0 bases, and 7 bases lay between the germline ends. Per germline, CDR1 SGHDT and CDR2 YYEEEE. The CDR3 loop is CASSLGFSSYNEQFF. The CDR3 nucleotides are TGTGCCAGCAGCTTGGGCTTCAGCTCCTACAATGAGCAGTTCTTC.

This clonotype was recorded many times. This sequence joins TRBV19 and TRBJ2-1; 9 bases are a match to TRBD2. CDR1 is LNHDA and CDR2 is SQIVND in the germline V gene (reference sequence). V shed 3 bases, J shed 5 bases, and the junction held 5 bases outside the gene matches. This CDR3 is built from 15 residues. The CDR3 DNA sequence: TGTGCCAGTAGTATCGCGGGAGGGGCCCACAATGAGCAGTTCTTC. Amino acid sequence: CASSIAGGAHNEQFF. Drawing the rest from reference TRBV19 and TRBJ2-1, the complete variable domain is DGGITQSPKYLFRKEGQNVTLSCEQNLNHDAMYWYRQDPGQGLRLIYYSQIVNDFQKGDIAEGYSVSREKKESFPLTVTSAQKNPTAFYLCASSIAGGAHNEQFFGPGTRLTVL.

There are a few counts of this clonotype. The junction shows a germline mismatch at one end, possibly a read error. The rearrangement joins TRBV30 to TRBJ2-7, with 9 positions matching TRBD2. Germline V gene data show CDR1 as GTSNPN and CDR2 as SVGIG (reference sequence). The CDR3 is made up of 14 amino acids. The chain's CDR3 is CARSLLAGPYEQYF. The CDR3 DNA reads TGTGCCCGGAGTCTCCTAGCGGGACCCTACGAGCAGTACTTC.

This clonotype was seen at least ten times. The CDR3 region has the DNA TGCAGTGCCCGGGACATCAACAACTATGGCTACACCTTC. This codes for CSARDINNYGYTF. V gene TRBV20-1 combines with J gene TRBJ1-2; D is possibly TRBD1 (6 bases). This CDR3 has 13 amino acids. The ends were cut back, 6 bases at V and 2 bases at J, with 13 bases in the middle. The germline V gene encodes CDR1 DFQATT and CDR2 SNEGSKA (reference sequence).

This clonotype was found many times. In DNA form, the CDR3 reads TGCAGTGCTAGAGAGGCGCCCGGGGCCCACACAGATACGCAGTATTTT. Translation: CSAREAPGAHTDTQYF. This chain connects TRBV20-1 to TRBJ2-3; D might be TRBD1 or TRBD2, each matching 5 bases. This CDR3 contains 16 residues. Trimming took 0 bases from V and 2 from J, leaving 15 bases between them. The germline V gene has CDR1 DFQATT and CDR2 SNEGSKA (reference sequence).

This clonotype was detected many times. The V gene is TRBV19, the J gene TRBJ2-4; a weak D match, TRBD2 (7 bases). The CDR3 runs to 19 residues. Deletions cut 2 bases from V and 3 bases from J, with 23 bases between. The germline gives CDR1 LNHDA, CDR2 SQIVND (reference sequence). This CDR3 reads CASSITLLYRGASKNIQYF. As DNA, the CDR3 is TGTGCCAGTAGTATAACACTCCTCTACCGGGGGGCCAGCAAAAACATTCAGTACTTC.

This clonotype was seen many times. The rearrangement links TRBV24-1 to TRBJ1-2, with no clear D. CDR3 length: 12 residues. Trimming took 0 bases from V and 7 from J, leaving 5 bases between them. Germline CDR1 and CDR2: KGHDR and SFDVKD. The CDR3 spells CATSDLQSGYTF. The CDR3 nucleotides read TGTGCCACCAGTGATTTGCAATCTGGCTACACCTTC.